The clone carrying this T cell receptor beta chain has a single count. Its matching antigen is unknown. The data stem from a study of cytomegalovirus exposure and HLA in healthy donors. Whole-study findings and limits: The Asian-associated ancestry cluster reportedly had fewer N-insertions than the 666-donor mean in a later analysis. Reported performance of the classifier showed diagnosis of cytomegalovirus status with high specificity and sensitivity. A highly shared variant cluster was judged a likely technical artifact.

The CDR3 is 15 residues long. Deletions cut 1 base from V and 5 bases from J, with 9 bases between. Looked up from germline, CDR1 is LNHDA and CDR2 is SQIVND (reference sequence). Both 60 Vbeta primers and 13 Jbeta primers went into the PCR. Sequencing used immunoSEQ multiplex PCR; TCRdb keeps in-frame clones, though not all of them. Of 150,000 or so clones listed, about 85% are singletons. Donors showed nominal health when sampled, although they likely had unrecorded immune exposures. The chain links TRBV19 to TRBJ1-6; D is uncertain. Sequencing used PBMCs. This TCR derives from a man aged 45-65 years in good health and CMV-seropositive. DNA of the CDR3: TGTGCCAGTAGTATAGGAGCCGGGGATAATTCACCCCTCCACTTT. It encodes CASSIGAGDNSPLHF.